The TCR beta chain under discussion was sequenced for a study of molecular identifiers for immune sequencing clone quantification. At the level of the study: Replicates partitioned RNA from approximately 20,000 or 98,000 naive CD8 cells into five parts, sequencing four.

Note on this clonotype: Its antigen is currently unknown. The conserved phenylalanine or tryptophan normally closing the CDR3 is absent here, so this likely arose from a read error.

Libraries of naive CD8 cells were prepared from approximately 20,000 to 980,000 sorted cells using 10%, 30% or 50% RNA. The CD8+CD4-CCR7+CD45RA+ phenotype defined the sorted naive CD8 T cells. General study findings and limits: Even with 990,000 or so naive cells present, spiked Jurkat TCR RNA from one cell was reportedly detectable.

The V end was cut by 0 bases, the J end by 0 bases, with 10 bases between. This CDR3 contains 16 residues. Per the germline V gene, CDR1 is PRHDT and CDR2 is FYEKMQ (reference sequence). TCRdb independently ran MiXCR on the PCR reads; one entry per CDR3 protein. Among some 590,000 distinct CDR3 sequences, about 25% were seen once, and the ten largest hold about 0.73%. The TCR was taken from a human donor in good health. Some libraries in this study had Jurkat cell RNA spiked in. Sample: naive CD8+ T cells from blood, with Jurkat cell RNA spiked in. The subset is: FACS-sorted CD8+CD4-CCR7+CD45RA+ naive T cells. The chain has TRBV13 and TRBJ2-3; no clear D. CDR3 region: CASSLGPRLSTDTQYL. CDR3 bases: TGTGCCAGCAGCTTAGGGCCGCGGCTGAGCACAGATACGCAGTATCTT.